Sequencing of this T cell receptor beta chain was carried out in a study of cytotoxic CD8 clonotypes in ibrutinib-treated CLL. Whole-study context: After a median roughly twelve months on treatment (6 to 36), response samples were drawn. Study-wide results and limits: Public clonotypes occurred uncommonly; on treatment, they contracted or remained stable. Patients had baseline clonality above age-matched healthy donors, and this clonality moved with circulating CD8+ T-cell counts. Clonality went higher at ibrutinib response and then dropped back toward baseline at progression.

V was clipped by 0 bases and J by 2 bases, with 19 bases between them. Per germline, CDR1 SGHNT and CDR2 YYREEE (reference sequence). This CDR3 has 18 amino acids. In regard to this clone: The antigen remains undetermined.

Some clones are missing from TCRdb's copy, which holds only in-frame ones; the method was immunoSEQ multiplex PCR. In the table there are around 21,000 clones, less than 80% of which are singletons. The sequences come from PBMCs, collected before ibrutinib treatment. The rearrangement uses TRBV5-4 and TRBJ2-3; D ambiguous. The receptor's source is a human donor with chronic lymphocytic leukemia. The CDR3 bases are TGTGCCAGCAGCTTGGGAGTATCTACGAAAATCGACACAGATACGCAGTATTTT. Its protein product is CASSLGVSTKIDTDTQYF.